The 10 T cell receptor beta chains given below trace back to one sample, sequenced in a study of blood T cells in healthy people across ages. A second 7 to 11 cycle PCR used barcoded and J-beta primers. TCRdb re-analysed the 5' RACE reads in MiXCR, keeping a single row per CDR3 protein. Found here are about 1.7 million distinct CDR3 sequences, approximately 28% of them singletons; the top ten hold 6.5% to 8.5%. The sample was blood. These TCRs come from a woman aged 25 to 39 in good health.

The chain couples TRBV5-1 to TRBJ2-1; D is perhaps TRBD1 (5 bases). The CDR3 has 16 residues. Germline V gene data show CDR1 as SGHRS and CDR2 as YFSETQ. Trimming took off 4 bases at V and 0 bases at J, with 14 bases between the two ends. CDR3 sequence reads: CASSPRPDSSYNEQFF. The CDR3 coding sequence is TGCGCCAGCAGCCCACGTCCCGACAGCTCCTACAATGAGCAGTTCTTC.

This rearrangement joins TRBV2 to TRBJ1-1; 10 nucleotides agree with TRBD1. There are 15 residues in the CDR3. With V trimmed by 3 bases and J by 4 bases, 5 bases remained unmatched. CDR1 is SNHLY, CDR2 FYNNEI, per germline. Here the CDR3 DNA reads TGTGCCAGCAGTGAGGGGACAGGGGATCCCACTGAAGCTTTCTTT. It codes for CASSEGTGDPTEAFF.

This chain connects TRBV29-1 to TRBJ2-5; 14 positions agree with TRBD2. V shed 5 bases and J 11 bases; nucleotides not matched to a gene: 7. CDR3 length equals 13 residues. Per the germline V gene, CDR1 is SQVTM and CDR2 is ANQGSEA. CDR3 nucleotides: TGCAGCGTTCGACTAGCGGGAGGGGCTGGGCAGTACTTC. Protein: CSVRLAGGAGQYF.

This chain connects TRBV18 to TRBJ1-5; TRBD1 might be the D (6 bases). V lost 3 bases to trimming and J lost 6 bases, with 12 bases between them. This CDR3 has 14 residues. Per germline, CDR1 KGHSH and CDR2 LQKENI. The CDR3 is CASSPNRETQPQHF. As DNA, the CDR3 is TGTGCCAGCTCACCTAACAGGGAGACTCAGCCCCAGCATTTT.

For this clonotype: A read error may produce the germline difference seen at one junction end. V gene TRBV6-2 or TRBV6-3 combines with J gene TRBJ2-1, with D perhaps assigned TRBD1 or TRBD2 (5 bases each). The germline CDR1 and CDR2 sequences are MNHEY and SVGEGT. The CDR3 is made up of 15 amino acids. In DNA, the CDR3 is TGTGCCAGCAGGTACTTTGGGGGTCGAGGCAATGAGCAGTTCTTC. Encoded protein: CASRYFGGRGNEQFF.

This clonotype came up a few times. V gene TRBV12-3 or TRBV12-4 combines with J gene TRBJ1-1, with a tentative D call TRBD1 (5 bases). V was trimmed by 9 bases and J by 6 bases, leaving 11 bases between them. The CDR3 runs to 11 residues. CDR3 residues: CASNMGAEAFF. The CDR3 nucleotides read TGTGCCAGTAACATGGGGGCTGAAGCTTTCTTT.

The chain carries TRBV7-2 and TRBJ1-1, with D uncertain. The V and J ends lost 7 bases and 6 bases respectively, with 21 bases between them. Germline CDR1 SGHTA, CDR2 FQGNSA. This CDR3 spans 15 amino acids. The CDR3, as DNA: TGTGCCAGCACCCCGACGGACCTCCTTGCCGCTGAAGCTTTCTTT. Residues: CASTPTDLLAAEAFF. Full variable domain (rest looked up from reference TRBV7-2 and TRBJ1-1): GAGVSQSPSNKVTEKGKDVELRCDPISGHTALYWYRQSLGQGLEFLIYFQGNSAPDKSGLPSDRFSAERTGGSVSTLTIQRTQQEDSAVYLCASTPTDLLAAEAFFGQGTRLTVV.

This clonotype has more than one count but fewer than ten. V is TRBV6-5 and J is TRBJ2-1, with 8 bases matching TRBD2. The CDR3 length is 16 residues. Losses at the gene ends were 5 bases for V and 4 bases for J; bases not matched to a gene: 10. Germline loops: CDR1 MNHEY, CDR2 SVGAGI. CDR3 nucleotides: TGTGCCAGCAGTCCCGAGGGGAGCGGGGGATACAATGAGCAGTTCTTC. It encodes CASSPEGSGGYNEQFF.

J is TRBJ2-1 and V is TRBV5-6; 10 bases map to TRBD2. The germline gives CDR1 SGHDT, CDR2 YYEEEE. This CDR3 is built from 13 residues. V dropped 6 bases and J dropped 8; count of bases not matched to a gene: 5. Written as DNA, the CDR3 is TGTGCCAGCAACCTAGCGGGAGTACATGAGCAGTTCTTC. Amino acid sequence: CASNLAGVHEQFF.

Ten or more counts support this clonotype. The chain has TRBV7-7 and TRBJ2-1, with 9 positions matching TRBD1. CDR1 SSHAT and CDR2 FNYEAQ come from the germline V gene (reference sequence). This CDR3 comprises 16 residues. The V gene end was trimmed by 5 bases and the J gene end by 5 bases; junction bases not matched to a gene: 10. The CDR3 spells CASSLGQGPPDNEQFF. The CDR3 coding sequence is TGTGCCAGCAGCCTGGGACAGGGTCCTCCTGACAATGAGCAGTTCTTC.